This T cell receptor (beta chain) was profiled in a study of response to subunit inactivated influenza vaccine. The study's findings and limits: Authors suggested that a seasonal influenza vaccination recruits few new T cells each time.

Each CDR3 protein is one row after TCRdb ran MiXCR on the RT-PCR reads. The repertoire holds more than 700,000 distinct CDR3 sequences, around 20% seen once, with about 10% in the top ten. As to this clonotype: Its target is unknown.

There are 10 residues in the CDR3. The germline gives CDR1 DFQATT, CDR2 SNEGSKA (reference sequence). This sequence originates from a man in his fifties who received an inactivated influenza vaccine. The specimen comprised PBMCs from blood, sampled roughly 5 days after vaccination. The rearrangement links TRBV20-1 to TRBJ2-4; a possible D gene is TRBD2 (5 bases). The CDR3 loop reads CSAAGDIQYF. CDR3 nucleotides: TGCAGCGCGGCCGGGGACATTCAGTACTTC.